This T cell receptor (beta chain) was retrieved from a study of T cells in Graves' hyperthyroidism and ophthalmopathy. Trimming left V 5 bases short and J 4 bases short, with 24 bases between. The CDR3 covers 17 residues. From germline, CDR1 is MNHNS and CDR2 SASEGT. Study results and caveats: Ophthalmopathy was separated from stable hyperthyroidism by a 13 V-J model.

Amplification of TCR beta CDR3 regions was performed using RNA transcripts as template. The primer set for the first-round RT-PCR of the TCR CDR3 was HTBI. TCRdb re-called the multiplex PCR reads with MiXCR, one entry per CDR3 protein. The table shows roughly 160,000 distinct CDR3 sequences, with over 7.5% occurring only once. This clonotype has ten or more counts. Its antigen remains unidentified. The genes are TRBV6-1 and TRBJ2-7; perhaps TRBD1 as D (5 bases). Sequenced material: blood. The sequence was collected from a woman in her late teens or twenties with Graves' hyperthyroidism that later progressed to Graves' ophthalmopathy. The CDR3 coding sequence is TGTGCCAGCAGTTATCTTCCCCCAGGTCAGGGCTCTTACGAGCAGTACTTC. Translation: CASSYLPPGQGSYEQYF.